This T cell receptor (beta chain) was identified in a study of siplizumab effects on memory and regulatory T cells (dated by TCRdb to between 2017 and 2020). For the study in its entirety: The study examined how the anti-CD2 antibody siplizumab affects alloreactive T-cell subsets in allogeneic mixed lymphocyte reactions built from human PBMCs.

Receptor amplification or capture employed the immunoSEQ multiplex PCR assay. Each sample had 80,000 to 100,000 TCR templates assayed by the deep sequencing platform. Genomic DNA extracted from sorted T cells was used for TCRbeta CDR3 sequencing. Per the source publication's procedure: The R programming language was used for clonal analysis of the TCRbeta CDR3 data. Comparing unstimulated samples against CFSE-low samples taken after the reaction was how alloreactive CD4+ and CD8+ clones were defined. Regulatory or non-regulatory origin was assigned to alloreactive CD4+ clones by matching of sequences to sorted unstimulated Treg and non-Treg repertoires. TCRdb provides this immuneACCESS table in a form limited to in-frame rearrangements. Some clones are lacking; in checked studies, under half of them reflect an unresolved V gene, and why the rest are absent is not known. V and J calls and clone size are given by that table; D and trimming were obtained from the DNA. This sample is represented by 90,000 to 120,000 clones; under 95% of them were singletons. The ten largest clones capture 0.73% of the sample.

A word on this clone: This clone's antigen is unknown. No clone much larger than this one lies a single base away; base qualities are absent.

The germline V gene (reference sequence) gives CDR1 as SEHNR and CDR2 as FQNEAQ. V is cut back by 5 bases and J by 4 bases, with 8 bases in the junction unmatched. Including cysteine and phenylalanine, the CDR3 has 15 amino acids. The DNA shown is the 45-base CDR3, in frame from base 1. Overall study results and their limits: Of the alloreactive CD4+ clones that could be mapped, the Treg-derived share averaged approximately 67% with siplizumab compared with 25% to 30% in control reactions. Whether proliferating Tregs from siplizumab cultures actually had suppressive function was not functionally confirmed. Compared with memory T cells, unstimulated naive T cells appeared more diverse, and naive cells seemed to make a substantial contribution to the alloresponse. Because sequences at frequencies below about 10^-5 were poorly captured, only a minor fraction of alloreactive clones could be mapped back to unstimulated subsets. About 80-96% of proliferating CD4+ or CD8+ clones could not be given a naive or memory phenotype. The cumulative frequency of alloreactive sequences that could be traced back to unstimulated CD4+ memory T cells was significantly reduced by siplizumab.

Sorted unstimulated T cells and proliferating T cells recovered from mixed lymphocyte reactions were subjected to TCRbeta CDR3 sequencing. Fresh whole blood from nine to eleven HLA-typed healthy donors served as the source for isolating PBMCs. To map where alloreactive clones came from, unstimulated CD4+ regulatory T cells were FACS-sorted. The sequence was obtained from a human donor in good health. Material for sequencing was Tregs sorted from blood. The sequence is built from TRBV7-9 and TRBJ2-1, and TRBD1 matches 7 of the central bases. The sequenced DNA is TGTGCCAGCAGCAACACAGGGGATATTTACAATGAGCAGTTCTTC. It translates to CASSNTGDIYNEQFF.